Presented here are 13 T cell receptor beta chains from one specimen sequenced in a study of blood T cell repertoires in COVID-19. Profiling relied on immunoSEQ multiplex PCR, and the TCRdb table lists in-frame clones only, not all of them. The sample contains 80,000 to 95,000 clones, approximately 91% of which appear only once. Sequenced material: peripheral blood. Every receptor here comes from a man aged 70-80 years with acute or convalescent COVID-19.

This clone was recorded only once. The J gene is TRBJ2-1, the V gene TRBV5-4; weak D call: TRBD2 (5 bases). The CDR3 runs to 17 residues. V shed 4 bases and J shed 2 bases, with 19 bases lying between them. Germline V gene data show CDR1 as SGHNT and CDR2 as YYREEE (reference sequence). CDR3 amino acids: CASSPAARGSTYNEQFF. The CDR3 nucleotides read TGTGCCAGCAGCCCAGCGGCTCGGGGTTCGACCTACAATGAGCAGTTCTTC. The full variable domain, rest sourced from reference TRBV5-4 and TRBJ2-1, is ETGVTQSPTHLIKTRGQQVTLRCSSQSGHNTVSWYQQALGQGPQFIFQYYREEENGRGNFPPRFSGLQFPNYSSELNVNALELDDSALYLCASSPAARGSTYNEQFFGPGTRLTVL.

V is TRBV9 and J is TRBJ2-2; TRBD2 matches 9 bases. Germline CDR1 is SGDLS and CDR2 is YYNGEE. The CDR3 is 18 residues long. The J segment lost 3 bases and the V segment lost 0 bases, leaving 9 bases of the junction unmatched. This CDR3 reads CASSVGLAGRGDTGELFF. CDR3 DNA sequence: TGTGCCAGCAGCGTAGGCCTAGCGGGACGGGGAGACACCGGGGAGCTGTTTTTT.

The J gene is TRBJ2-1, the V gene TRBV5-5; 11 positions match TRBD2. Trimming cost V 4 bases and J 6 bases; bases outside gene matches: 9. The V gene's germline CDR1 is SGHKS and CDR2 YYEKEE (reference sequence). The CDR3 totals 16 residues. DNA of the CDR3: TGTGCCAGCAGCGGATCTCCGGGACTAGCGGCCAATGAGCAGTTCTTC. Protein: CASSGSPGLAANEQFF.

The rearrangement uses TRBV28 and TRBJ1-5; D not resolved. Germline lookup yields CDR1 MDHEN and CDR2 SYDVKM. The CDR3 totals 13 residues. V was clipped by 6 bases and J by 5 bases, with 11 bases between them. The CDR3, as DNA: TGTGCCAGCAGACATAACGGGTATCAGCCCCAGCATTTT. Translated, it gives CASRHNGYQPQHF.

The CDR3 bases are TGTGCCAGTAGTTCCCTAGGGGTGAGGTCCTACAATGAGCAGTTCTTC. This translates into CASSSLGVRSYNEQFF. This chain links TRBV19 with TRBJ2-1; a weak D match, TRBD1 (5 bases). V shed 5 bases and J shed 1 base, with 15 bases lying between them. This CDR3 comprises 16 residues. CDR1 is LNHDA and CDR2 is SQIVND in the germline V gene (reference sequence). The full variable domain, rest sourced from reference TRBV19 and TRBJ2-1, is DGGITQSPKYLFRKEGQNVTLSCEQNLNHDAMYWYRQDPGQGLRLIYYSQIVNDFQKGDIAEGYSVSREKKESFPLTVTSAQKNPTAFYLCASSSLGVRSYNEQFFGPGTRLTVL.

The chain recombines TRBV18 with TRBJ1-2; no clear D. CDR1 is KGHSH and CDR2 is LQKENI in the germline V gene. V was cut by 5 bases and J by 4 bases, with 17 bases left in between. The length of the CDR3 is 15 residues. The CDR3 sequence: CASSAEPGGSYGYTF. As DNA, the CDR3 is TGTGCCAGCTCAGCCGAACCGGGCGGGTCCTATGGCTACACCTTC.

CDR3 residues: CASSQAPRIRGRFYQPQHF. The CDR3 DNA is TGTGCCAGCAGCCAGGCCCCGAGAATCAGGGGGCGGTTTTATCAGCCCCAGCATTTT. This chain uses TRBV14 with TRBJ1-5; 8 nucleotides agree with TRBD1. The J segment lost 5 bases and the V segment lost 3 bases, leaving 18 bases of the junction unmatched. The CDR3 covers 19 residues. Germline V gene sequence: CDR1 SGHDN, CDR2 FVKESK.

V gene TRBV2 combines with J gene TRBJ2-1; unclear D gene. V shed 8 bases and J shed 0 bases, with 14 bases lying between them. There are 15 residues in the CDR3. The germline gives CDR1 SNHLY, CDR2 FYNNEI. CDR3 protein: CASVMRKDSYNEQFF. The CDR3, as DNA: TGTGCCAGCGTAATGCGGAAAGACTCCTACAATGAGCAGTTCTTC.

J is TRBJ2-1 and V is TRBV7-9, with D unclear. Trimming cost V 5 bases and J 4 bases, with 15 bases left between them. Germline-derived CDR1 and CDR2 are SEHNR and FQNEAQ (reference sequence). The CDR3 runs to 15 residues. CDR3 amino acids: CASSLILAIYNEQFF. The CDR3 DNA follows: TGTGCCAGCAGCCTAATACTCGCGATATACAATGAGCAGTTCTTC. Complete variable domain (other parts from reference TRBV7-9 and TRBJ2-1): DTGVSQNPRHKITKRGQNVTFRCDPISEHNRLYWYRQTLGQGPEFLTYFQNEAQLEKSRLLSDRFSAERPKGSFSTLEIQRTEQGDSAMYLCASSLILAIYNEQFFGPGTRLTVL.

V and J are TRBV6-5 and TRBJ1-2; unclear D gene. Germline CDR1 and CDR2: MNHEY and SVGAGI. Trimming shortened V by 2 bases and J by 3 bases, and 7 bases separated the two germline ends. This CDR3 has 13 residues. The CDR3 is CASSYGSYYGYTF. The CDR3 bases are TGTGCCAGCAGTTACGGCAGTTACTATGGCTACACCTTC.

This sequence joins TRBV6-4 and TRBJ2-1; 8 bases are a match to TRBD2. V lost 5 bases to trimming and J lost 0 bases; unmatched junction nucleotides: 6. The CDR3 extends over 16 amino acids. Germline CDR1 and CDR2: MRHNA and SNTAGT. The CDR3 is CASSRRSGSSYNEQFF. In DNA form, the CDR3 reads TGTGCCAGCAGTCGCCGAAGCGGGAGCTCCTACAATGAGCAGTTCTTC.

On this clone: The CDR3 ends on some other residue instead of the conserved phenylalanine or tryptophan, so this is likely a read error. The DNA is omitted, as the CDR3 cannot be located on it reliably, and the CDR3 follows TCRdb's listing. V and J are TRBV11-2 and TRBJ2-3; the table's D call TRBD2 went unverified against the DNA. Ends included, the CDR3 has 12 residues. Germline V lookup: CDR1 SGHAT, CDR2 FQNNGV. The CDR3 is CASSWSGGVPHL.

The CDR3 coding sequence is TGTGCCAGCAGGTCAGGGGGATCTACCCTATCCAATTCACCCCTCCACTTT. Its translation: CASRSGGSTLSNSPLHF. The gene calls are TRBV2 and TRBJ1-6; 7 bases agree with TRBD1. The CDR3 consists of 17 residues. Germline lookup yields CDR1 SNHLY and CDR2 FYNNEI. V was clipped by 6 bases and J by 7 bases; unmatched bases: 15.